The 17 T cell receptor beta chains given below trace back to one sample, sequenced in a study of PD-L1 blockade in urothelial cancer. Specified time point: pretreatment peripheral blood. Some clones are missing from TCRdb's copy, which holds only in-frame ones; the method was immunoSEQ multiplex PCR. The data show about 56,000 clones, 65% to 90% seen once. This specimen consisted of PBMCs, obtained around atezolizumab (anti-PD-L1) treatment. These TCRs come from a man in his sixties or seventies with urothelial cancer.

V usage is TRBV5-1 and J usage is TRBJ1-1; D gene ambiguous. Germline lookup yields CDR1 SGHRS and CDR2 YFSETQ. The CDR3 contains 15 residues. V was pared by 0 bases and J by 2 bases, with 11 bases between. The DNA for the CDR3 is TGCGCCAGCAGCTTGGCTGGCGGTTATAACACTGAAGCTTTCTTT. Protein sequence: CASSLAGGYNTEAFF.

The rearrangement links TRBV18 to TRBJ2-5, with D uncertain. Trimming removed 5 bases from V and 1 base from J, with 11 bases in between. The CDR3 covers 14 residues. Germline assignment: CDR1 KGHSH and CDR2 LQKENI. Here the CDR3 reads CASSSRHAQETQYF. In DNA, the CDR3 is TGTGCCAGCTCATCCCGACACGCCCAAGAGACCCAGTACTTC.

The chain employs TRBV30 and TRBJ2-7, with D tentatively TRBD1 (5 bases). Germline assignment: CDR1 GTSNPN and CDR2 SVGIG (reference sequence). V shed 0 bases and J shed 6 bases, with 12 bases lying between them. This CDR3 contains 13 residues. CDR3 nucleotide sequence: TGTGCCTGGAGTGTAGACAGTTCGCGCGAGCAGTACTTC. Translation gives CAWSVDSSREQYF.

V gene TRBV4-1 combines with J gene TRBJ1-4; D might be TRBD1 (6 bases). The CDR3 extends over 16 amino acids. Trimming shortened V by 4 bases and J by 0 bases, and 12 bases separated the two germline ends. Germline values: CDR1 MGHRA, CDR2 YSYEKL. CDR3 DNA sequence: TGCGCCAGCAGCCCGGGACAATATGCAACTAATGAAAAACTGTTTTTT. Encoded protein: CASSPGQYATNEKLFF.

The chain links TRBV5-1 to TRBJ2-3; perhaps TRBD1 as D (5 bases). The CDR3 runs to 13 residues. Germline CDR1 SGHRS, CDR2 YFSETQ. V was shortened by 4 bases and J by 3 bases, with 9 bases between the two germline ends. The CDR3 sequence is CASSVQGTDTQYF. The CDR3 coding sequence is TGCGCCAGCAGCGTTCAGGGTACAGATACGCAGTATTTT.

The chain is built from TRBV10-3 and TRBJ2-1, with TRBD1 identical over 8 bases. V lost 4 bases to trimming and J lost 2 bases; unmatched junction nucleotides: 7. The germline CDR1 and CDR2 sequences are ENHRY and SYGVKD. The CDR3 has 16 amino acids. The CDR3 is CAISGTDRGTYNEQFF. The CDR3 coding sequence is TGTGCCATCAGTGGGACCGACAGGGGAACCTACAATGAGCAGTTCTTC.

This clone was found a few times. The chain uses TRBV5-1 and TRBJ1-4, with 11 bases fitting TRBD1. This CDR3 has 16 amino acids. Per the germline V gene, CDR1 is SGHRS and CDR2 is YFSETQ. Germline trimming cut 4 bases from V and 0 bases from J; bases unmatched to any gene: 2. For the CDR3, the DNA is TGCGCCAGCAGCAGGGGACAGGGGGCAACTAATGAAAAACTGTTTTTT. This encodes CASSRGQGATNEKLFF.

The rearrangement joins TRBV12-5 to TRBJ2-7, with D tentatively TRBD1 (5 bases). CDR3 size: 13 residues. CDR1 and CDR2 (germline): LGHNT, FRNRAP. V lost 0 bases and J lost 5, with 8 bases in between. CDR3 nucleotides: TGTGCTAGTGGTTTGGTAGGGGTCCACGAGCAGTACTTC. Its translation is CASGLVGVHEQYF.

J is TRBJ1-2 and V is TRBV4-2; D call uncertain. Per germline, CDR1 LGHNA and CDR2 YNFKEQ. Trimming removed 0 bases from V and 4 bases from J, with 15 bases in between. The CDR3 loop spans 16 amino acids. The CDR3 region has the DNA TGTGCCAGCAGCCAAGATCTGGCCTCGCTGGTCTATGGCTACACCTTC. Its translation is CASSQDLASLVYGYTF.

V usage is TRBV5-1 and J usage is TRBJ2-1, with a weak D call TRBD1 (6 bases). The ends were cut back, 3 bases at V and 4 bases at J, with 14 bases in the middle. Germline V gene lookup returns CDR1 SGHRS and CDR2 YFSETQ. The CDR3 has 15 amino acids. The CDR3 nucleotides read TGCGCCAGCAGCTCGCAGGGGATAGGGTACAATGAGCAGTTCTTC. As protein: CASSSQGIGYNEQFF.

This clone was seen a handful of times. The chain links TRBV12-5 to TRBJ2-5, with D uncertain. CDR3 length: 13 amino acids. The germline CDR1 and CDR2 sequences are LGHNT and FRNRAP. V was shortened by 5 bases and J by 4 bases, with 11 bases between the two germline ends. CDR3 nucleotides: TGTGCTAGTGGTGCCGACAACCCAGAGACCCAGTACTTC. Translated: CASGADNPETQYF. Together with reference TRBV12-5 and TRBJ2-5, the CDR3 gives the full variable domain: DARVTQTPRHKVTEMGQEVTMRCQPILGHNTVFWYRQTMMQGLELLAYFRNRAPLDDSGMPKDRFSAEMPDATLATLKIQPSEPRDSAVYFCASGADNPETQYFGPGTRLLVL.

The chain recombines TRBV2 with TRBJ2-3, with 7 bases lining up with TRBD2. This CDR3 is 16 amino acids long. The V gene's germline CDR1 is SNHLY and CDR2 FYNNEI. The V and J ends lost 6 bases and 1 base, in that order; junction bases with no gene match: 10. CDR3: CASSPWGGAGTDTQYF. CDR3 sequence (DNA): TGTGCCAGCAGCCCCTGGGGAGGGGCAGGCACAGATACGCAGTATTTT.

This chain connects TRBV5-1 to TRBJ2-5; possibly TRBD2 for D (7 bases). The germline CDR1 and CDR2 sequences are SGHRS and YFSETQ. This CDR3 is 16 amino acids long. Trimming removed 0 bases at V and 1 base at J, with 13 bases between. CDR3 sequence (DNA): TGCGCCAGCAGCTTGGCCCGCGGGGGCGGCCAAGAGACCCAGTACTTC. This sequence encodes CASSLARGGGQETQYF.

This chain connects TRBV7-8 to TRBJ1-4; weak D call: TRBD1 (5 bases). The germline gives CDR1 SGHVS, CDR2 FQNEAQ. Trimming cost V 1 base and J 5 bases, with 14 bases left between them. The CDR3 spans 16 residues. CDR3 DNA: TGTGCCAGCAGCTTAGAAGGGGCGGGGCCGAATGAAAAACTGTTTTTT. It translates to CASSLEGAGPNEKLFF.

The J gene is TRBJ2-5, the V gene TRBV27, with 8 bases aligning to TRBD2. The J segment lost 6 bases and the V segment lost 3 bases, leaving 6 bases of the junction unmatched. From germline, CDR1 is MNHEY and CDR2 SMNVEV (reference sequence). The CDR3 spans 14 residues. DNA of the CDR3: TGTGCCAGCAGTTTGCGGGGGGACGGGCAGACCCAGTACTTC. Protein product: CASSLRGDGQTQYF.

V gene TRBV28 combines with J gene TRBJ2-2; 8 nucleotides agree with TRBD2. V was clipped by 2 bases and J by 7 bases; unmatched bases: 12. This CDR3 region has 17 residues. Looked up from germline, CDR1 is MDHEN and CDR2 is SYDVKM. The CDR3 is CASSLIRGRSQSGELFF. CDR3 nucleotide sequence: TGTGCCAGCAGTTTAATTCGCGGGAGGTCCCAGAGCGGGGAGCTGTTTTTT.

This chain links TRBV13 with TRBJ1-1; the match to TRBD1 covers 7 bases. Germline CDR1 is PRHDT and CDR2 is FYEKMQ (reference sequence). The CDR3 is made up of 14 amino acids. Trimming took 5 bases from V and 1 from J; bases not matched to a gene: 4. The DNA for the CDR3 is TGTGCCAGCAGCCGATACAGGGGGAACACTGAAGCTTTCTTT. As protein: CASSRYRGNTEAFF.